The clone carrying this T cell receptor beta chain was detected only a few times. Antigen: not known. This entry comes from a study of cytomegalovirus exposure and HLA in healthy donors. With 60 Vbeta and 13 Jbeta primers, the PCR was carried out. This table comes from immunoSEQ multiplex PCR, and its TCRdb copy is limited to in-frame clones, with some not included. The sample comprises roughly 180,000 clones, less than 90% of which are singletons, and 4.5% rests with the top ten. The germline V and J ends were trimmed by 2 bases and 2 bases, with 12 bases remaining between them. CDR3 size: 15 residues. Germline V gene lookup returns CDR1 SEHNR and CDR2 FQNEAQ (reference sequence). Study conclusions and caveats: Earlier analysis yielded a pattern in which most TCR beta V segments were productive about 90% or about 30% of the time.

Donors likely had unrecorded immune exposures despite being nominally healthy when sampled. Sample: PBMCs. The source is a woman between 45 and 65 years old in good health and CMV-seropositive. The chain employs TRBV7-9 and TRBJ1-2; D is ambiguous. The CDR3, as DNA: TGTGCCAGCAGCTTAATTTTAAACACCAACTATGGCTACACCTTC. Protein: CASSLILNTNYGYTF.